Below, 27 T cell receptor beta chains from the same sample are listed, as sequenced in a study of response to subunit inactivated influenza vaccine. TCRdb recomputed calls from the RT-PCR reads with MiXCR, one row per CDR3 protein. Of around 580,000 distinct CDR3 sequences detected, 12% to 15% appear once; the ten largest clones hold more than 9.5%. The sample was PBMCs from blood, taken approximately 12 days after vaccination. The receptors shown here come from a man aged 50-59 years who received an inactivated influenza vaccine.

The sample holds many counts of this clonotype. CDR3 amino acids: CASTSRTSGITEQFF. The CDR3, as DNA: TGTGCCAGCACCAGTCGGACTAGCGGGATCACTGAGCAGTTCTTC. This chain links TRBV12-3 or TRBV12-4 with TRBJ2-1; TRBD2 matches at 12 bases. Unmatched junction bases numbered 10, after V lost 7 bases and J lost 9 bases. This CDR3 has 15 residues.

The gene calls are TRBV4-2 and TRBJ2-3; 10 bases line up with TRBD2. CDR1 and CDR2 (germline): LGHNA, YNFKEQ. This CDR3 is built from 15 residues. The J segment lost 6 bases and the V segment lost 0 bases, leaving 3 bases of the junction unmatched. In nucleotides, the CDR3 is TGTGCCAGCAGCCAAGAAGTTAGCGGGAGGGATACGCAGTATTTT. Translating gives CASSQEVSGRDTQYF.

This clonotype was observed a few times. V and J are TRBV6-1 and TRBJ2-1; TRBD1 or TRBD2 may be the D gene (5 bases each). Trimming pared 6 bases from V and 5 bases from J, leaving 20 bases between. Germline V gives CDR1 MNHNS, CDR2 SASEGT. The CDR3 spans 16 residues. CDR3 sequence reads: CASSPLRLGVDNEQFF. CDR3 coding DNA: TGTGCCAGCAGCCCCCTCCGATTGGGGGTCGACAATGAGCAGTTCTTC.

A few counts support this clonotype. The chain has TRBV5-6 and TRBJ1-1; tentative D call: TRBD1 (6 bases). The germline V gene encodes CDR1 SGHDT and CDR2 YYEEEE. The CDR3 length is 14 residues. V lost 1 base and J lost 7, with 14 bases in between. The CDR3, as DNA: TGTGCCAGCAGCTTGACAGGGCAGACTCTTGAAGCTTTCTTT. This sequence encodes CASSLTGQTLEAFF.

This clonotype has more than one count but fewer than ten. This chain uses TRBV20-1 with TRBJ2-1; 9 bases agree with TRBD2. This CDR3 is 12 amino acids long. CDR1 and CDR2 from the germline V gene are DFQATT and SNEGSKA (reference sequence). With V trimmed by 7 bases and J by 13 bases, 11 bases remained unmatched. CDR3 nucleotide sequence: TGCAGTGGACTGCGGGGGGGATCATCCCAGTTCTTC. This sequence encodes CSGLRGGSSQFF.

This clonotype was observed a few times. V is TRBV7-2 and J is TRBJ2-5, with 9 nucleotides matching TRBD2. CDR3 length equals 15 residues. Germline V gene sequence: CDR1 SGHTA, CDR2 FQGNSA. V was pared by 5 bases and J by 2 bases, with 6 bases of the junction left unmatched. CDR3 sequence reads: CASSRGGLAQETQYF. The CDR3 bases are TGTGCCAGCAGCCGAGGGGGACTAGCTCAAGAGACCCAGTACTTC.

This clonotype was observed many times. The V and J genes are TRBV10-3 and TRBJ2-7, with 8 bases lining up with TRBD1. The CDR3 length is 12 residues. With 5 bases clipped from V and 3 bases from J, the junction kept 0 bases outside the gene matches. Germline V CDR1 and CDR2: ENHRY, SYGVKD. CDR3 loop: CAISTGGYEQYF. CDR3 DNA: TGTGCCATCAGTACAGGGGGCTACGAGCAGTACTTC.

This clonotype was found many times. The rearrangement uses TRBV5-6 and TRBJ1-5; 8 bases line up with TRBD1. The CDR3 spans 15 residues. Germline values: CDR1 SGHDT, CDR2 YYEEEE. The V and J ends lost 4 bases and 5 bases, in that order; junction bases with no gene match: 8. The CDR3 is CASSPSRDRYQPQHF. The CDR3 nucleotides read TGTGCCAGCAGCCCGTCCCGGGACAGGTATCAGCCCCAGCATTTT.

The chain's CDR3 is CASSPTKENEQFF. The CDR3 DNA follows: TGTGCCAGCTCACCTACCAAGGAGAATGAGCAGTTCTTC. The genes are TRBV18 and TRBJ2-1; the D is unclear. This CDR3 has 13 amino acids. V was cut by 3 bases and J by 7 bases, with 10 bases left in between. Germline loops: CDR1 KGHSH, CDR2 LQKENI.

This clonotype was observed a few times. The chain couples TRBV7-9 to TRBJ2-6; D might be TRBD1 (6 bases). V was clipped by 4 bases and J by 7 bases, with 11 bases between them. CDR1 is SEHNR, CDR2 FQNEAQ, per germline (reference sequence). The CDR3 runs to 14 residues. CDR3 loop: CASSSGTRANVLTF. CDR3 in DNA: TGTGCCAGCAGCTCCGGGACACGCGCCAACGTCCTGACTTTC.

This clonotype showed up just a few times. This sequence joins TRBV29-1 and TRBJ2-7; TRBD1 agrees at 10 bases. The junction had 13 bases not matched to a gene; V was cut back by 3 bases and J by 2 bases. The CDR3 runs to 17 residues. CDR1 SQVTM and CDR2 ANQGSEA come from the germline V gene. Written as DNA, the CDR3 is TGCAGCGTTGAGCGCCGGGACAGGGGAAGGGGCCCCTACGAGCAGTACTTC. Translation: CSVERRDRGRGPYEQYF.

This clonotype was counted ten times or more. J is TRBJ2-1 and V is TRBV7-2; D possibly matches TRBD1 or TRBD2 (6 bases each). Trimming shortened V by 6 bases and J by 4 bases, and 19 bases separated the two germline ends. This CDR3 contains 16 residues. Germline V CDR1 and CDR2: SGHTA, FQGNSA. For the CDR3, the DNA is TGTGCCAGCAGTCTAGGCGGGACACTAGTTTACAATGAGCAGTTCTTC. Amino acid sequence: CASSLGGTLVYNEQFF.

The gene calls are TRBV5-1 and TRBJ2-4, with 12 bases lining up with TRBD2. J gave up 8 bases and V 3 bases, and 6 bases lay outside the gene matches. This CDR3 is built from 15 residues. Germline lookup yields CDR1 SGHRS and CDR2 YFSETQ. The CDR3 bases are TGCGCCAGCAGCTACGAGACTAGCGGGAGATACATTCAGTACTTC. The encoded protein is CASSYETSGRYIQYF.

This clonotype was detected only a few times. The V and J genes are TRBV7-8 and TRBJ2-3; 9 bases match TRBD2. This CDR3 spans 19 amino acids. V was clipped by 3 bases and J by 2 bases; unmatched bases: 15. Germline V CDR1 and CDR2: SGHVS, FQNEAQ. CDR3 residues: CASSLLSVTSGYYTDTQYF. Written as DNA, the CDR3 is TGTGCCAGCAGCTTGTTATCCGTGACTAGCGGATACTACACAGATACGCAGTATTTT.

This clonotype was picked up a small number of times. The V gene is TRBV5-1, the J gene TRBJ1-6; 7 positions agree with TRBD1. The CDR3 covers 14 residues. Germline CDR1 is SGHRS and CDR2 is YFSETQ. V was pared by 3 bases and J by 8 bases, with 5 bases of the junction left unmatched. The CDR3 DNA sequence: TGCGCCAGCAGCTCCGGGGACAGCTATTCACCCCTCCACTTT. The encoded protein is CASSSGDSYSPLHF.

The gene calls are TRBV2 and TRBJ1-5, with D possibly TRBD1 on 6 matching bases. In germline, CDR1 is SNHLY, CDR2 FYNNEI. The ends were cut back, 4 bases at V and 6 bases at J, with 13 bases in the middle. The CDR3 runs to 14 residues. The CDR3 region has the DNA TGTGCCAGCAGTGCGCAGGGGTTGCCTCAGCCCCAGCATTTT. Encoded protein: CASSAQGLPQPQHF. The full variable domain, rest sourced from reference TRBV2 and TRBJ1-5, is EPEVTQTPSHQVTQMGQEVILRCVPISNHLYFYWYRQILGQKVEFLVSFYNNEISEKSEIFDDQFSVERPDGSNFTLKIRSTKLEDSAMYFCASSAQGLPQPQHFGDGTRLSIL.

This chain connects TRBV5-6 to TRBJ2-3, with D unclear. The CDR3 consists of 17 residues. Trimming pared 2 bases from V and 6 bases from J, leaving 22 bases between. Germline CDR1 SGHDT, CDR2 YYEEEE. The CDR3 coding sequence is TGTGCCAGCAGCTTAAGTTTATCGCGGATCGCCGCCGATACGCAGTATTTT. Amino acid sequence: CASSLSLSRIAADTQYF.

The chain couples TRBV6-2 or TRBV6-3 to TRBJ2-5; D gene unclear. Looked up from germline, CDR1 is MNHEY and CDR2 is SVGEGT. This CDR3 has 14 amino acids. V lost 5 bases to trimming and J lost 5 bases, with 15 bases between them. CDR3 protein: CASSPRARSETQYF. DNA of the CDR3: TGTGCCAGCAGTCCCCGGGCCCGCTCGGAGACCCAGTACTTC.

This clonotype was observed a handful of times. CDR3: CASSVTGTGYEQYF. Here the CDR3 DNA reads TGTGCCAGCAGCGTAACAGGAACCGGATACGAGCAGTACTTC. The V call is TRBV9, the J call TRBJ2-7; tentative D call: TRBD1 (5 bases). There are 14 residues in the CDR3. CDR1 and CDR2 from the germline V gene are SGDLS and YYNGEE. Trimming took 1 base from V and 4 from J, leaving 12 bases between them.

The chain recombines TRBV25-1 with TRBJ1-2, with 11 nucleotides matching TRBD1. Trimming took 4 bases from V and 7 from J; bases not matched to a gene: 5. CDR1 MGHDK and CDR2 SYGVNS come from the germline V gene. The CDR3 extends over 14 amino acids. For the CDR3, the DNA is TGTGCCAGCAGTGCCGGACAGGGGGCGTTTGGCTACACCTTC. Amino acid sequence: CASSAGQGAFGYTF.

This clonotype was recorded a few times. The V call is TRBV2, the J call TRBJ1-4; tentative D call: TRBD1 (5 bases). The CDR3 sequence is 13 residues long. Germline V gene lookup returns CDR1 SNHLY and CDR2 FYNNEI. Between the trimmed V and J ends, which lost 4 bases and 7 bases, there was a span of 10 bases. The CDR3 loop reads CASSGQGGEKLFF. CDR3 coding DNA: TGTGCCAGCAGTGGGCAGGGAGGTGAAAAACTGTTTTTT.

This sequence joins TRBV10-3 and TRBJ2-6, with 9 nucleotides matching TRBD1. J lost 4 bases, V lost 10 bases, and 14 bases had no gene match. The CDR3 spans 17 residues. Germline lookup yields CDR1 ENHRY and CDR2 SYGVKD. CDR3 coding DNA: TGTGCCACCAGACCCCGGGACAGGGTTCCCGGGGCCAACGTCCTGACTTTC. It is translated as CATRPRDRVPGANVLTF.

This clonotype was observed a few times. The rearrangement links TRBV20-1 to TRBJ1-1; D is undetermined. CDR3 size: 13 residues. Deletions cut 3 bases from V and 2 bases from J, with 10 bases between. From germline, CDR1 is DFQATT and CDR2 SNEGSKA (reference sequence). In DNA form, the CDR3 reads TGCAGTGCTAGGATAACAGCTAACACTGAAGCTTTCTTT. Translation: CSARITANTEAFF.

The chain uses TRBV19 and TRBJ2-6; TRBD1 is a possible D gene (6 bases). V was cut by 10 bases and J by 2 bases, with 15 bases left in between. This CDR3 has 15 residues. The germline V gene encodes CDR1 LNHDA and CDR2 SQIVND (reference sequence). The CDR3 sequence: CATSLGGAGANVLTF. The CDR3 DNA follows: TGTGCCACCTCCCTTGGGGGCGCTGGGGCCAACGTCCTGACTTTC.

There are a few counts of this clonotype. The rearrangement links TRBV6-2 or TRBV6-3 to TRBJ2-7; 10 nucleotides line up with TRBD1. J gave up 1 base and V 2 bases, and 5 bases lay outside the gene matches. The CDR3 runs to 16 residues. In germline, CDR1 is MNHEY, CDR2 SVGEGT. Written as DNA, the CDR3 is TGTGCCAGCAGTTACGTAACGGGACAGGGGTCCTACGAGCAGTACTTC. It specifies CASSYVTGQGSYEQYF.

This sequence joins TRBV5-1 and TRBJ1-1, with D unclear. Trimming cost V 3 bases and J 2 bases, with 8 bases left between them. The CDR3 loop spans 13 amino acids. Per germline, CDR1 SGHRS and CDR2 YFSETQ. CDR3 sequence reads: CASSWNSNTEAFF. The CDR3 DNA reads as TGCGCCAGCAGCTGGAACAGTAACACTGAAGCTTTCTTT.

The rearrangement uses TRBV7-8 and TRBJ2-6; a weak D match, TRBD1 (6 bases). The germline V gene has CDR1 SGHVS and CDR2 FQNEAQ. The length of the CDR3 is 17 residues. Trimming took 1 base from V and 1 from J, leaving 11 bases between them. CDR3 region: CASSLVQGRSGANVLTF. The CDR3 DNA sequence: TGTGCCAGCAGCTTAGTACAGGGAAGATCTGGGGCCAACGTCCTGACTTTC.